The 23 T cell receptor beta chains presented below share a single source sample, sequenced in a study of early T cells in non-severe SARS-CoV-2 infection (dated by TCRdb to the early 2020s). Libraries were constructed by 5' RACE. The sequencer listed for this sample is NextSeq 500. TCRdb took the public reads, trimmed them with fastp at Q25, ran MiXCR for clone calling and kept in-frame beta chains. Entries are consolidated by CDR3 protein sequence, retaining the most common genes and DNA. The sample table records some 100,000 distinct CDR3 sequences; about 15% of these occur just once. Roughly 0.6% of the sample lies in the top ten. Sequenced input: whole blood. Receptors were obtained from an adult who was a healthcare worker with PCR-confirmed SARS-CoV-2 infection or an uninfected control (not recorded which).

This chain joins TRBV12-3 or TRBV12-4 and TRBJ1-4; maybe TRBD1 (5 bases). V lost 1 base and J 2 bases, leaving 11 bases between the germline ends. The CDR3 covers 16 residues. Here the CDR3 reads CASSLGPGGTNEKLFF. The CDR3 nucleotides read TGTGCCAGCAGTTTAGGACCCGGGGGTACTAATGAAAAACTGTTTTTT.

The CDR3 region has the DNA TGTGCCAGCAGTCTCTCCGGGACAGGGGGCTATCAGCCCCAGCATTTT. As protein: CASSLSGTGGYQPQHF. The J gene is TRBJ1-5, the V gene TRBV28; TRBD1 matches at 12 bases. Germline lookup yields CDR1 MDHEN and CDR2 SYDVKM. The CDR3 has 16 amino acids. J was trimmed by 5 bases and V by 5 bases; bases with no gene match: 7.

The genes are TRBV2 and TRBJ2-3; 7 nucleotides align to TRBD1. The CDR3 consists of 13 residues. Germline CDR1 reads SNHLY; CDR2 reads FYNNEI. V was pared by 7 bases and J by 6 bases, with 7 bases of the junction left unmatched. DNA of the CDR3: TGTGCCAGCAATACAGGGGCTGGGGATACGCAGTATTTT. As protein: CASNTGAGDTQYF. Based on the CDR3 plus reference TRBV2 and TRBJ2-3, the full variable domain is EPEVTQTPSHQVTQMGQEVILRCVPISNHLYFYWYRQILGQKVEFLVSFYNNEISEKSEIFDDQFSVERPDGSNFTLKIRSTKLEDSAMYFCASNTGAGDTQYFGPGTRLTVL.

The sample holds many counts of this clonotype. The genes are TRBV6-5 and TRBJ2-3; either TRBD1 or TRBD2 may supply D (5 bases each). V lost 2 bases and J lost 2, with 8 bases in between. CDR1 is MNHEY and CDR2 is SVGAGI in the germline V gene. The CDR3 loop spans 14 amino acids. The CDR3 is CASSYGTYTDTQYF. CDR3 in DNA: TGTGCCAGCAGTTACGGGACCTACACAGATACGCAGTATTTT.

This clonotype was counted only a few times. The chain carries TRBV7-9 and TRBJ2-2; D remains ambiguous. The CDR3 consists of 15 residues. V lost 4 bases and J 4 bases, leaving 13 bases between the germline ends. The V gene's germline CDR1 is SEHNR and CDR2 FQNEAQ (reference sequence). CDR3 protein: CASSSSDMGTGELFF. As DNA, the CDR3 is TGTGCCAGCAGCTCCTCGGATATGGGCACCGGGGAGCTGTTTTTT.

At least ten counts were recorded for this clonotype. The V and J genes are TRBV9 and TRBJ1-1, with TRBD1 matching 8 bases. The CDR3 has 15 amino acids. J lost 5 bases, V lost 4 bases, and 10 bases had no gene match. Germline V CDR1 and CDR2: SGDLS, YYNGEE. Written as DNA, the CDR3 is TGTGCCAGCAGCCCTTCGACAGGGGAGGGGACTGAAGCTTTCTTT. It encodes CASSPSTGEGTEAFF.

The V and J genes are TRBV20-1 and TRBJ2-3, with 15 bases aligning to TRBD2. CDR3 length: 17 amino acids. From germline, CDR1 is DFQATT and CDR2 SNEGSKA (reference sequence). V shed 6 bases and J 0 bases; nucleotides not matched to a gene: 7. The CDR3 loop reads CSAQGLAGGKSTDTQYF. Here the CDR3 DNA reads TGCAGTGCCCAAGGACTAGCGGGGGGGAAAAGCACAGATACGCAGTATTTT.

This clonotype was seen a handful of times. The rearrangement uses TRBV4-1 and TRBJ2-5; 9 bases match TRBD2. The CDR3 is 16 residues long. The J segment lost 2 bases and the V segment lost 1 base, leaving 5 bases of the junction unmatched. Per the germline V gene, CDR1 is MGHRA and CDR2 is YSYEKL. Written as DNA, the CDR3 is TGCGCCAGCAGCCAAGGATCCGCGGGGGGGCAAGAGACCCAGTACTTC. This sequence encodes CASSQGSAGGQETQYF.

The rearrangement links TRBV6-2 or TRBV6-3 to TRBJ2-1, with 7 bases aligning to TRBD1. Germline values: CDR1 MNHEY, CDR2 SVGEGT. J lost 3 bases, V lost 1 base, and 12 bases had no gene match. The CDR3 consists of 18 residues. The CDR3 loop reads CASSYFPRTGQSYNEQFF. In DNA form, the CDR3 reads TGTGCCAGCAGTTACTTCCCCCGGACAGGCCAGAGCTACAATGAGCAGTTCTTC.

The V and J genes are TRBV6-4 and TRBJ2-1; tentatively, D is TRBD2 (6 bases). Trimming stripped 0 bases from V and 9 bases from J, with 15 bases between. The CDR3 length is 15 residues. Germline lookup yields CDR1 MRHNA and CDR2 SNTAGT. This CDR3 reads CASSDSAGRLTEQFF. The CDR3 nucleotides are TGTGCCAGCAGTGACTCGGCGGGAAGGCTGACTGAGCAGTTCTTC.

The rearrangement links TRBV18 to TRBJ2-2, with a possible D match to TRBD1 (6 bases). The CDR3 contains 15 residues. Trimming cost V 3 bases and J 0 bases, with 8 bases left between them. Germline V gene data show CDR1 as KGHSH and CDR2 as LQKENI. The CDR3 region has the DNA TGTGCCAGCTCACCTCGACAGGCGAACACCGGGGAGCTGTTTTTT. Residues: CASSPRQANTGELFF.

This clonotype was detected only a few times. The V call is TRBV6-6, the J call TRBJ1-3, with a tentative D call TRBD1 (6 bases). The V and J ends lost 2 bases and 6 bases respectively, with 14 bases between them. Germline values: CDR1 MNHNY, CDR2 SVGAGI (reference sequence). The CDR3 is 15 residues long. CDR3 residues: CASSYEQGAENTIYF. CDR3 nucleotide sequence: TGTGCCAGCAGTTACGAACAGGGAGCAGAAAACACCATATATTTT.

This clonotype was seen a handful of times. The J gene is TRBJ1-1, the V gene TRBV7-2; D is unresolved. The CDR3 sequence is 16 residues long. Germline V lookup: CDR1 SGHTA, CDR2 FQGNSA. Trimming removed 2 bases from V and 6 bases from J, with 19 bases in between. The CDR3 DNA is TGTGCCAGCAGCTTATATATAGGAGGGTCAAATCCTGAAGCTTTCTTT. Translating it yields CASSLYIGGSNPEAFF.

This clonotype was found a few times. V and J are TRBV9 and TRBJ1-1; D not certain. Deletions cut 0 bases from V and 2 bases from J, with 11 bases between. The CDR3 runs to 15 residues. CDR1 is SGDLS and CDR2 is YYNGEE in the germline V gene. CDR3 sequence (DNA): TGTGCCAGCAGCGTAGCTTCAGTCCCAAACACTGAAGCTTTCTTT. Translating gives CASSVASVPNTEAFF.

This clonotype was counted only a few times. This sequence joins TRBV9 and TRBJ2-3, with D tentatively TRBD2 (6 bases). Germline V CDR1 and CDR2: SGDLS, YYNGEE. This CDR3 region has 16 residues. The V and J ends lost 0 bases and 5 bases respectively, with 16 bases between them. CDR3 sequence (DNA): TGTGCCAGCAGCGTAGTGGGACGGGGGTTGGTAGATACGCAGTATTTT. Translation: CASSVVGRGLVDTQYF.

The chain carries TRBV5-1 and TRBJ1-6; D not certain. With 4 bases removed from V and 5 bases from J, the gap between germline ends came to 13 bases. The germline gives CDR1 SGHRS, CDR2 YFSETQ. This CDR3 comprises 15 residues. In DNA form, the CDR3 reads TGCGCCAGCAGCGCGGATCAGGTTAATAATTCACCCCTCCACTTT. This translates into CASSADQVNNSPLHF.

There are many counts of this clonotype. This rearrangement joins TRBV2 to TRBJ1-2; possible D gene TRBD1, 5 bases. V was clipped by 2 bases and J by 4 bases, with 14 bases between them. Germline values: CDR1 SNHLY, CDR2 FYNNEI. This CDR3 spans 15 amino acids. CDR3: CASSEMGDVSYGYTF. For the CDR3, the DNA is TGTGCCAGCAGTGAAATGGGGGACGTGAGCTATGGCTACACCTTC.

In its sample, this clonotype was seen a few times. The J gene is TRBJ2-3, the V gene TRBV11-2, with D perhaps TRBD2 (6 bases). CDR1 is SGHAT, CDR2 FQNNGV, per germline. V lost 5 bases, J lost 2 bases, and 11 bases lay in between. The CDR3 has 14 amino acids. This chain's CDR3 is CASSPGDFTDTQYF. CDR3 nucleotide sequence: TGTGCCAGCAGCCCCGGGGACTTCACAGATACGCAGTATTTT.

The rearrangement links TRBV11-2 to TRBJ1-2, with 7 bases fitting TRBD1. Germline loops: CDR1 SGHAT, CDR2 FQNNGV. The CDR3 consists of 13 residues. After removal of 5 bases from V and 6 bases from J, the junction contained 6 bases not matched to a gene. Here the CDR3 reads CASSQTGFNGYTF. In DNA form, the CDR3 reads TGTGCCAGCAGCCAGACAGGGTTTAATGGCTACACCTTC.

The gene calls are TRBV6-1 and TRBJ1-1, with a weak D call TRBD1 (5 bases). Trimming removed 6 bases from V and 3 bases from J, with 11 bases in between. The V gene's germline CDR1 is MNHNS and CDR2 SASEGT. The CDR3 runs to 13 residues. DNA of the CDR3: TGTGCCAGCAGGGGGAGGGGCGACACTGAAGCTTTCTTT. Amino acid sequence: CASRGRGDTEAFF.

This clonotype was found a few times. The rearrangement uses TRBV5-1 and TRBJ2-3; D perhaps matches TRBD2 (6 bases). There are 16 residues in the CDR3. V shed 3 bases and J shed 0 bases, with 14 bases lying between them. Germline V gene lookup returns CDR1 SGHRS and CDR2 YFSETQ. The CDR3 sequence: CASSYGTGTSTDTQYF. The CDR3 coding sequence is TGCGCCAGCAGCTACGGGACGGGGACTAGCACAGATACGCAGTATTTT.

The CDR3 here is CASRVDRGIHQPGNTIYF. DNA of the CDR3: TGTGCCAGCAGGGTCGACAGGGGAATCCACCAGCCTGGAAACACCATATATTTT. The chain carries TRBV12-3 or TRBV12-4 and TRBJ1-3; 8 bases are a match to TRBD1. This CDR3 has 18 amino acids. Trimming removed 6 bases from V and 2 bases from J; junction bases left unmatched: 15.

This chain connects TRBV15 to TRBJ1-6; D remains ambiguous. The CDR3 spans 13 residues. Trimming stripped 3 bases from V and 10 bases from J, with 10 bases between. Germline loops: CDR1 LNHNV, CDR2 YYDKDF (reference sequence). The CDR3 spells CATSSLASSPLHF. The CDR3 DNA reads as TGTGCCACCAGCAGCCTCGCTTCATCACCCCTCCACTTT.